This T cell receptor (beta chain) was recovered during a study of vaccination effects on CD4 cells after COVID-19. The ViraFEST assay expanded antigen-specific CD4+ T cells with viral peptide pools before sequencing. Culturing for ten to eleven days preceded CD4+ T cell isolation. Each participant was administered two doses of either the BNT162b2 or the mRNA-1273 vaccine. Vaccinated recipients, who were negative for nucleocapsid antibodies, had no history of SARS-CoV-2 infection. Overall study findings and caveats: The study found marked clonal contraction of infection- and vaccine-induced clones late after vaccination. Few convalescent patients were studied, and early post-infection samples were lacking.

Clones were read by immunoSEQ multiplex PCR, and TCRdb kept only the in-frame ones, dropping some. The sample lists roughly 14,000 clones, around 72% occurring once. As concerns this clone: What it binds is not known.

The CDR3 covers 11 residues. Trimming shortened V by 1 base and J by 10 bases, and 8 bases separated the two germline ends. From germline, CDR1 is SGHDN and CDR2 FVKESK. The V gene is TRBV14, the J gene TRBJ2-7, with D possibly TRBD2 on 6 matching bases. The input for sequencing was CD4+ T cells from PBMCs cultured with SARS-CoV-2 spike peptides, taken after COVID-19 vaccination. The receptor comes from a human donor who received a COVID-19 vaccine. CDR3 in amino acids: CASSQVAVQYF. The CDR3 DNA reads as TGTGCCAGCAGCCAAGTAGCGGTTCAGTACTTC.